This T cell receptor (beta chain) was sequenced for a study of cytomegalovirus exposure and HLA in healthy donors. Amplification used 60 Vbeta primers and 13 Jbeta primers. Clones were sequenced by immunoSEQ multiplex PCR, and TCRdb holds only the in-frame ones, with some missing. The sample lists roughly 200,000 clones, almost 70% seen once, with 2% to 3% in the top ten. Study findings and constraints: Reports state that TCR beta sequences accurately predicted most subjects' HLA-A and HLA-B alleles.

Comment on this clone: The antigen remains undetermined.

Germline V lookup: CDR1 SNHLY, CDR2 FYNNEI. This CDR3 region has 19 residues. Trimming took 0 bases from V and 4 from J; bases not matched to a gene: 8. The source material was PBMCs. The TCR sequence derives from a man aged 40-49 years in good health and CMV-seropositive. The rearrangement joins TRBV2 to TRBJ2-3; 15 bases fit TRBD2. The DNA of the CDR3 is TGTGCCAGCAGTGAAGCGGAGGGGACTAGCGGGGGGTTGGCAGATACGCAGTATTTT. Residues: CASSEAEGTSGGLADTQYF.